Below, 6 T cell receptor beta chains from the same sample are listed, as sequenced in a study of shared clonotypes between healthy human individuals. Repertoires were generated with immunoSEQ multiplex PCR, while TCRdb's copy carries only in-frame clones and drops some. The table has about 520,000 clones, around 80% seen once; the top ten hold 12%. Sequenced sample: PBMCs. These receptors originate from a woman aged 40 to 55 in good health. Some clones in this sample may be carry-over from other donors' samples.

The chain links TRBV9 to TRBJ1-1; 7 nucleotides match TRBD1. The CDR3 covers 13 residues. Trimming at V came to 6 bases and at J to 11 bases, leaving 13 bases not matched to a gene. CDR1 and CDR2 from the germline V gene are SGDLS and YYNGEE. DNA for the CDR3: TGTGCCAGCAACCCAGTGGGCAGGGGGACCGCTTTCTTT. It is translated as CASNPVGRGTAFF.

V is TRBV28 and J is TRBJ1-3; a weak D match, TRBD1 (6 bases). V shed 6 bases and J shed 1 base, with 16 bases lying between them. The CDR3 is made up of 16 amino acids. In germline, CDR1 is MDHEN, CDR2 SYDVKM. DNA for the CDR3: TGTGCCAGCAGCCACCCGCAAGGGGGTTCTGGAAACACCATATATTTT. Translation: CASSHPQGGSGNTIYF. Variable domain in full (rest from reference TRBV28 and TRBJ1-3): DVKVTQSSRYLVKRTGEKVFLECVQDMDHENMFWYRQDPGLGLRLIYFSYDVKMKEKGDIPEGYSVSREKKERFSLILESASTNQTSMYLCASSHPQGGSGNTIYFGEGSWLTVV.

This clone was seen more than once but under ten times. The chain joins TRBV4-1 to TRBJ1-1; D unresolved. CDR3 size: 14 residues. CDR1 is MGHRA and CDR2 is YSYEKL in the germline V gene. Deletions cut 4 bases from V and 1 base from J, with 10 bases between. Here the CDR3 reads CASSPGRENTEAFF. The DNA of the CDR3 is TGCGCCAGCAGCCCAGGACGGGAGAACACTGAAGCTTTCTTT.

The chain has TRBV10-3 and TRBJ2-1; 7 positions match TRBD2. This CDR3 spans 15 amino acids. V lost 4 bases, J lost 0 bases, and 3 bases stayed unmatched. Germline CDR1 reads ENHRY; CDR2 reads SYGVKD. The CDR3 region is CAISGTSASYNEQFF. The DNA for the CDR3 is TGTGCCATCAGTGGAACTAGCGCCTCCTACAATGAGCAGTTCTTC.

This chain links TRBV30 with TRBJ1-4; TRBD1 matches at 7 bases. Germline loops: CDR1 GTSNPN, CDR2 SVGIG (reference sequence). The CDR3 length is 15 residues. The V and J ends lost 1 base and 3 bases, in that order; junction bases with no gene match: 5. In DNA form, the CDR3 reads TGTGCCTGGAGTGGGCAGGGGGGACCTAATGAAAAACTGTTTTTT. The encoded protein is CAWSGQGGPNEKLFF.

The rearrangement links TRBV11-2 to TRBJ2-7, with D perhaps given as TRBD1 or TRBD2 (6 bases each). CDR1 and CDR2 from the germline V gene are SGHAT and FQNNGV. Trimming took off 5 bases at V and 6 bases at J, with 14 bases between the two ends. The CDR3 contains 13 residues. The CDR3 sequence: CASSPRRGVEQYF. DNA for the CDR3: TGTGCCAGCAGCCCGAGAAGGGGGGTCGAGCAGTACTTC.